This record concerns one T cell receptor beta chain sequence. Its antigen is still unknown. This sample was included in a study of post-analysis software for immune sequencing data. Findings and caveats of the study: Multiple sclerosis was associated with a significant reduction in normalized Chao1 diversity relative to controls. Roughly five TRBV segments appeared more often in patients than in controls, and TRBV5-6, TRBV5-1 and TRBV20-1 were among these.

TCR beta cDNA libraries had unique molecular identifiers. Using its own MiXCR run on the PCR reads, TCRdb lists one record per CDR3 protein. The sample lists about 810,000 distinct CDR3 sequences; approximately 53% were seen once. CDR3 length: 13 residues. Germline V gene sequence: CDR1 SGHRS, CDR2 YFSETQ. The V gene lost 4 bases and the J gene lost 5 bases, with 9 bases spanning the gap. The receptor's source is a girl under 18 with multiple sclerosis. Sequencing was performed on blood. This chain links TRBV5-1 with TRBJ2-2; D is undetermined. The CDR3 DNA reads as TGCGCCAGCAGCACCGACTGGACCGGGGAGCTGTTTTTT. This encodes CASSTDWTGELFF.